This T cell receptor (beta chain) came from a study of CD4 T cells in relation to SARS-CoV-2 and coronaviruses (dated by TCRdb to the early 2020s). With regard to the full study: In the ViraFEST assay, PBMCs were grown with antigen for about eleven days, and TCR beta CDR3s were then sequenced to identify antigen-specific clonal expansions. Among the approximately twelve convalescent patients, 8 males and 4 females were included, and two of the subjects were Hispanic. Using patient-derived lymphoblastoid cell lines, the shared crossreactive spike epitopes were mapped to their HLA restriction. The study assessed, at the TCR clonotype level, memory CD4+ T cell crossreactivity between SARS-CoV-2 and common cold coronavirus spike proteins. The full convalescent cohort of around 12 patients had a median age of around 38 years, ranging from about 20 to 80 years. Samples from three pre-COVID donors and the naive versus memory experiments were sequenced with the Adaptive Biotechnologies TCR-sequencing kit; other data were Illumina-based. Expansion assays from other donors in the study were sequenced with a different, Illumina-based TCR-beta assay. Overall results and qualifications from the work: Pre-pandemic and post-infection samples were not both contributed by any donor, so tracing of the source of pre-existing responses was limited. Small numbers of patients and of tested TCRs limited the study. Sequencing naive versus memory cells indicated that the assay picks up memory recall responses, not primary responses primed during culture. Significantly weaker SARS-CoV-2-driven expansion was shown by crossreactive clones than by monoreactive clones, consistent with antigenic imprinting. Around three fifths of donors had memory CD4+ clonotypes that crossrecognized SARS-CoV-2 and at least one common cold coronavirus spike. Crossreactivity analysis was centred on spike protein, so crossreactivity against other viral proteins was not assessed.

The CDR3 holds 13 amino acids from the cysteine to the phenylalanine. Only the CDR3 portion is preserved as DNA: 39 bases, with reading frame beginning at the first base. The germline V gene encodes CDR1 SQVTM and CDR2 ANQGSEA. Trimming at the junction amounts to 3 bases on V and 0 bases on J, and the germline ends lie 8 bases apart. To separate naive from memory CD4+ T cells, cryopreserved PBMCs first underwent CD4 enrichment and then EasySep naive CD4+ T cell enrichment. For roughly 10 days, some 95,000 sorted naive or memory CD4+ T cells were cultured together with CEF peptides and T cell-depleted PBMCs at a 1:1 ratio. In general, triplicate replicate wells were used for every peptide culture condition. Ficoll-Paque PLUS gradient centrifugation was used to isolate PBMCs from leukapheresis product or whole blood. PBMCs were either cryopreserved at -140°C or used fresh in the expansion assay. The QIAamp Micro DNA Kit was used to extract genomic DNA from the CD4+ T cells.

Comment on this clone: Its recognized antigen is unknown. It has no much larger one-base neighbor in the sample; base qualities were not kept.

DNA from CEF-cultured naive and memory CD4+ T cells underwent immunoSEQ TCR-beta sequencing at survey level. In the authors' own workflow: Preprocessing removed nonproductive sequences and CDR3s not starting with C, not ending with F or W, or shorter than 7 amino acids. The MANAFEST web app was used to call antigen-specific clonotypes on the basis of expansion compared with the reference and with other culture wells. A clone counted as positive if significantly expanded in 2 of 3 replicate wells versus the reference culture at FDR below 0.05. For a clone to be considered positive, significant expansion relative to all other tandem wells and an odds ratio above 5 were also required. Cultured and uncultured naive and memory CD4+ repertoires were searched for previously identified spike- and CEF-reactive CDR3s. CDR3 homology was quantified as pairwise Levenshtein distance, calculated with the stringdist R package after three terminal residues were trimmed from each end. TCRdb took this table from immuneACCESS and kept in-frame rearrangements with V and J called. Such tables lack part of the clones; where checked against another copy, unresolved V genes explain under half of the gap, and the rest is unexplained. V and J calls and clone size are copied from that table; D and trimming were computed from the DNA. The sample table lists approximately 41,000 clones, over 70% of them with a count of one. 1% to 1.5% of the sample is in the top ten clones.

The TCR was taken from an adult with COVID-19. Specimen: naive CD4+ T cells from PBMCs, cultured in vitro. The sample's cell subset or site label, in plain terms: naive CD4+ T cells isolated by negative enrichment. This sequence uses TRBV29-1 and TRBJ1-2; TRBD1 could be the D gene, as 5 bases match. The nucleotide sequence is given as TGCAGCGTTGAGACAGAAGCTAACTATGGCTACACCTTC. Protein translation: CSVETEANYGYTF.